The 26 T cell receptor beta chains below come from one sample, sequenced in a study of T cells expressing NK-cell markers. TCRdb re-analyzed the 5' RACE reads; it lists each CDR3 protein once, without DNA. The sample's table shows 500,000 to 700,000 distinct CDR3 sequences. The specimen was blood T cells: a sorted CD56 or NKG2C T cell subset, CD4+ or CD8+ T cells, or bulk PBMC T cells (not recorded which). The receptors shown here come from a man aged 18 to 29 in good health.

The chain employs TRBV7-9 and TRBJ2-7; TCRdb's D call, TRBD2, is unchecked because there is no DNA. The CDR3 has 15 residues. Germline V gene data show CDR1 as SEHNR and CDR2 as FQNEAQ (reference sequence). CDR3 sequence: CASSVRASAPYEQYF.

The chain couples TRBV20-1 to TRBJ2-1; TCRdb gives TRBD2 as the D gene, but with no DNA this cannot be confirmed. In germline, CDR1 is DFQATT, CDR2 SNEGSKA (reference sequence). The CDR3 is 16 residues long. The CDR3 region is CSAWARLAEEVDEQFF.

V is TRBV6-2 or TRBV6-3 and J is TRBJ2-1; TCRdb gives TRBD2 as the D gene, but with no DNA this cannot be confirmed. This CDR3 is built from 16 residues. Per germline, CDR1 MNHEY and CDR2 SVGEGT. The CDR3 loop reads CASSYTPSGARDEQFF.

The CDR3 is CASSNKKTGLSSGELFF. This rearrangement joins TRBV25-1 to TRBJ2-2; TCRdb designates TRBD1, a call that cannot be tested without DNA. The V gene's germline CDR1 is MGHDK and CDR2 SYGVNS. The length of the CDR3 is 17 residues. Based on the CDR3 plus reference TRBV25-1 and TRBJ2-2, the full variable domain is EADIYQTPRYLVIGTGKKITLECSQTMGHDKMYWYQQDPGMELHLIHYSYGVNSTEKGDLSSESTVSRIRTEHFPLTLESARPSHTSQYLCASSNKKTGLSSGELFFGEGSRLTVL.

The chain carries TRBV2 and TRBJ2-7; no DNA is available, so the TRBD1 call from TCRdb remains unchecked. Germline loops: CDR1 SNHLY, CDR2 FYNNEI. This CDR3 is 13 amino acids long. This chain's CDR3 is CASSEPLSYEQYF. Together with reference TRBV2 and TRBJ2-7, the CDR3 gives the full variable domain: EPEVTQTPSHQVTQMGQEVILRCVPISNHLYFYWYRQILGQKVEFLVSFYNNEISEKSEIFDDQFSVERPDGSNFTLKIRSTKLEDSAMYFCASSEPLSYEQYFGPGTRLTVT.

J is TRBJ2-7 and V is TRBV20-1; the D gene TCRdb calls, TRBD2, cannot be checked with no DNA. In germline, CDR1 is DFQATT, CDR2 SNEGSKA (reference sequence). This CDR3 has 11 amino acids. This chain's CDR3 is CSGWELGEQYF.

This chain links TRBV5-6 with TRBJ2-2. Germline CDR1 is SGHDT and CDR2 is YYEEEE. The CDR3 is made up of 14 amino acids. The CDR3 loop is CASSLGPTTGELFF.

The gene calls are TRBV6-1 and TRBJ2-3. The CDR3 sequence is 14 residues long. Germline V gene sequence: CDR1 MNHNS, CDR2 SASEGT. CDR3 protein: CASSDTPFWLRQYF.

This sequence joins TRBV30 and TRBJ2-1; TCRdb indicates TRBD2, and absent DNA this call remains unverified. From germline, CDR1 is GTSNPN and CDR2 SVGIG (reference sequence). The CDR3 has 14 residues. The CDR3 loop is CAWSSGLVTDEQFF. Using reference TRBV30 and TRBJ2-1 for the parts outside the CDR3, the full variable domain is SQTIHQWPATLVQPVGSPLSLECTVEGTSNPNLYWYRQAAGRGLQLLFYSVGIGQISSEVPQNLSASRPQDRQFILSSKKLLLSDSGFYLCAWSSGLVTDEQFFGPGTRLTVL.

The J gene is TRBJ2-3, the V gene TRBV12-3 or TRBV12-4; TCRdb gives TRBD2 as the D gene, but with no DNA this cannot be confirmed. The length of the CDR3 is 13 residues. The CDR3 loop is CASSASGTEAQYF.

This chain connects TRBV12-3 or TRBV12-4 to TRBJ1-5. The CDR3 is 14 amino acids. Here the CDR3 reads CASSLPSSNQPQHF.

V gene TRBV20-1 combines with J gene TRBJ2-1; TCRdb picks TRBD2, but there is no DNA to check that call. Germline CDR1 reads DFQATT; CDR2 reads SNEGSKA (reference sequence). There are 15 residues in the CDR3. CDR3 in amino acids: CSAKRSGRRGGEQFF.

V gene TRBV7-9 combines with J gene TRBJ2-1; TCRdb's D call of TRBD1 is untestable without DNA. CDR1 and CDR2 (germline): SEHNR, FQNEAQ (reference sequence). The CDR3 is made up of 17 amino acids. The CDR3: CASSLAGERSSYNEQFF. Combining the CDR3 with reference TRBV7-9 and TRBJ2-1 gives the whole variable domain DTGVSQNPRHKITKRGQNVTFRCDPISEHNRLYWYRQTLGQGPEFLTYFQNEAQLEKSRLLSDRFSAERPKGSFSTLEIQRTEQGDSAMYLCASSLAGERSSYNEQFFGPGTRLTVL.

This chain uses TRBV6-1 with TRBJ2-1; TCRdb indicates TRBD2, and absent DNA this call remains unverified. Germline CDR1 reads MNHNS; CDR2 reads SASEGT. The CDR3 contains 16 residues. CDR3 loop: CASTVVRLAGGYEQFF.

The CDR3 reads CASSYSTPCYF. The chain employs TRBV6-5 and TRBJ2-7; checking the TCRdb D call of TRBD1 is not possible without DNA. This CDR3 contains 11 residues. The germline V gene encodes CDR1 MNHEY and CDR2 SVGAGI.

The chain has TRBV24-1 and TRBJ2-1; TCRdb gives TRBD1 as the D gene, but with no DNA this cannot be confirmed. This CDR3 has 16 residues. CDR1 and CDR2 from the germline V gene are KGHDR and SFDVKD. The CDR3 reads CATSDNGQGVGDEQFF.

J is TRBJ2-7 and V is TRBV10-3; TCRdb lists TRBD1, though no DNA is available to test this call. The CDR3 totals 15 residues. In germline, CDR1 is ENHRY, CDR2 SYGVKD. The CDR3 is CAIRQDGTGGYEQYF.

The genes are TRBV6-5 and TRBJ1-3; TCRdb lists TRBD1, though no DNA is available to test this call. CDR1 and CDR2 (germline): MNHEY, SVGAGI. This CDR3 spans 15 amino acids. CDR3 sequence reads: CASSLLGQGRNTIYF.

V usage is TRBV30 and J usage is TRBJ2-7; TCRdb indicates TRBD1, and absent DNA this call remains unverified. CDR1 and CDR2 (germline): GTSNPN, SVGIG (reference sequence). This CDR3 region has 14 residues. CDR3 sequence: CAWSLGQGAYEQYF.

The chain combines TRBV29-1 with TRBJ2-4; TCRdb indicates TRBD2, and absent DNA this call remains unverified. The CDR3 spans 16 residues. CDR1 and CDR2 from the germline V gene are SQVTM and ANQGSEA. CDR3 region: CSATSETSWVKNIQYF. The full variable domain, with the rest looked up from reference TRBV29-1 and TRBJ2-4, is SAVISQKPSRDICQRGTSLTIQCQVDSQVTMMFWYRQQPGQSLTLIATANQGSEATYESGFVIDKFPISRPNLTFSTLTVSNMSPEDSSIYLCSATSETSWVKNIQYFGAGTRLSVL.

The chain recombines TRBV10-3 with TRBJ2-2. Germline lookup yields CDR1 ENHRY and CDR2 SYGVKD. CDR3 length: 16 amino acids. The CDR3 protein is CAISEVPGADTGELFF.

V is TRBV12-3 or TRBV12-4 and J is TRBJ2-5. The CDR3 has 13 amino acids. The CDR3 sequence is CASSFVDGETQYF.

CDR3 in amino acids: CASTSDPNYGYTF. This rearrangement joins TRBV11-2 to TRBJ1-2. The CDR3 contains 13 residues. Looked up from germline, CDR1 is SGHAT and CDR2 is FQNNGV.

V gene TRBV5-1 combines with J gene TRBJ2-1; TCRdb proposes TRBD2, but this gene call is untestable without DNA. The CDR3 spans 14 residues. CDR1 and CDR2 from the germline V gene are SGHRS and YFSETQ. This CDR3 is CASSRLAGFNEQFF.

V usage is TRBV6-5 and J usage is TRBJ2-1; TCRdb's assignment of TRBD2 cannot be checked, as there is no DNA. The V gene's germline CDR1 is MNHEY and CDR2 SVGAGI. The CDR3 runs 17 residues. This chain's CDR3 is CASSYPGLAGGPGEQFF.

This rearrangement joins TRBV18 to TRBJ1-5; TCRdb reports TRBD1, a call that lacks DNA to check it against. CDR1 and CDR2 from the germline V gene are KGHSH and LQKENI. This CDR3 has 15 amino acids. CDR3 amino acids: CASSPGTPYNQPQHF.